This entry is about one T cell receptor beta chain. Antigen specificity is unknown. Trimming cost V 2 bases and J 2 bases, with 9 bases left between them. CDR3 size: 15 residues. The germline gives CDR1 MNHNY, CDR2 SVGAGI (reference sequence). These data belong to a study of blood T cells in healthy people across ages. Alongside a J-beta primer mix, a sample-barcoded 5' primer served in a second PCR lasting about 6 to 11 cycles. TCRdb reprocessed the 5' RACE reads via MiXCR and lists one record per CDR3 protein. The sample holds a few hundred thousand distinct CDR3 sequences, roughly 26% seen once. Study-level results: The recorded TCR beta diversity per million T cells decreased in a roughly linear manner with age. Researchers deemed the diversity estimates from one million T cells underestimates.

The V and J genes are TRBV6-6 and TRBJ2-2, with D unresolved. The receptor's source is a woman aged 70-85 years in good health. Sequences were obtained from blood. The DNA of the CDR3 is TGTGCCAGCAGTTACAATGGGGAAAACACCGGGGAGCTGTTTTTT. Protein: CASSYNGENTGELFF.